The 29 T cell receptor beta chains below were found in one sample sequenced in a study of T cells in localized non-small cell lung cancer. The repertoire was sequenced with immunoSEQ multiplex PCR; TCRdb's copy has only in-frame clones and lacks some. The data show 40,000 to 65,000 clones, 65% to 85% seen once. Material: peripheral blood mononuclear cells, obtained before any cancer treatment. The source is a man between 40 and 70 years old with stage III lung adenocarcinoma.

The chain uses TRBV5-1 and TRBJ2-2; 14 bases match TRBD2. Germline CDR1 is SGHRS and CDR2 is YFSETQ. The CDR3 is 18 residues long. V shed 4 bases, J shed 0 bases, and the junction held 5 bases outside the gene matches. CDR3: CASSPLTSGGANTGELFF. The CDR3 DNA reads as TGCGCCAGCAGCCCCCTGACTAGCGGGGGGGCGAACACCGGGGAGCTGTTTTTT.

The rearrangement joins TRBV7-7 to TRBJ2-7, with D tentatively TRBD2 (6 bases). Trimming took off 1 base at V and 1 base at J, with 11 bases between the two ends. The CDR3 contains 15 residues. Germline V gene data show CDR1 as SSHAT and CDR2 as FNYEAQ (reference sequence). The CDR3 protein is CASSLGGDGSYEQYF. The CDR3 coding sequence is TGTGCCAGCAGCTTAGGGGGGGACGGGTCCTACGAGCAGTACTTC.

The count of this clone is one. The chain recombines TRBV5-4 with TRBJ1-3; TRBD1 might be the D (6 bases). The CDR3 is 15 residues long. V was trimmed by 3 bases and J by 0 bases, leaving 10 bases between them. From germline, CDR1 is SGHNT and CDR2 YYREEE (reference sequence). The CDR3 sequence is CASSSDRDSGNTIYF. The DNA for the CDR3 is TGTGCCAGCAGCTCGGACAGAGACTCTGGAAACACCATATATTTT.

CDR3 residues: CASSYSMGSEAFF. The CDR3 DNA reads TGTGCCAGCAGTTACTCGATGGGTTCTGAAGCTTTCTTT. The chain links TRBV6-6 to TRBJ1-1; no clear D. The CDR3 covers 13 residues. Germline loops: CDR1 MNHNY, CDR2 SVGAGI (reference sequence). Trimming shortened V by 0 bases and J by 6 bases, and 8 bases separated the two germline ends.

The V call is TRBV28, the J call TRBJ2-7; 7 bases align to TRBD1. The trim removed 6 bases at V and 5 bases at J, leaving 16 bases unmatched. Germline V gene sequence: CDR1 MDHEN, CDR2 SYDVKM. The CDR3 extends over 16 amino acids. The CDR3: CASRGGQAPFGDEQYF. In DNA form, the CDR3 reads TGTGCCAGCAGGGGTGGACAGGCCCCCTTCGGCGACGAGCAGTACTTC.

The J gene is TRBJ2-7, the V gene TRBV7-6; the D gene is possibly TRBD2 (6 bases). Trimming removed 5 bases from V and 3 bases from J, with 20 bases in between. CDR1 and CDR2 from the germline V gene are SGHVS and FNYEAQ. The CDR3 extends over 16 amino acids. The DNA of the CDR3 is TGTGCCAGCAGCACTCCTGTGGAAGGAGGGGACTACGAGCAGTACTTC. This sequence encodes CASSTPVEGGDYEQYF.

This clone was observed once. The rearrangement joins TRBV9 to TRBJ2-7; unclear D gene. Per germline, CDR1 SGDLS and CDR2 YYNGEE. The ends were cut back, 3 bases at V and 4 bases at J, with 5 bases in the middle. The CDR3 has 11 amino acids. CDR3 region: CASSAGYEQYF. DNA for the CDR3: TGTGCCAGCAGCGCAGGTTACGAGCAGTACTTC.

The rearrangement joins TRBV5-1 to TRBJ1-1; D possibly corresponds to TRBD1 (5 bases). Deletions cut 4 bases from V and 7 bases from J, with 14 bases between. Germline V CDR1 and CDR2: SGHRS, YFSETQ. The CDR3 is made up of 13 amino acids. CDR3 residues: CASSRDRAYEAFF. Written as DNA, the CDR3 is TGCGCCAGCAGCCGGGACCGGGCGTATGAAGCTTTCTTT.

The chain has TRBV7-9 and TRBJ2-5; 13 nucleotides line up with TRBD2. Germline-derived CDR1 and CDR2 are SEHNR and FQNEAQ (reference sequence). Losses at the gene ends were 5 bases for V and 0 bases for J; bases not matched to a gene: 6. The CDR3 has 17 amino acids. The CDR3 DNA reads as TGTGCCAGCAGCCCGCTGACTAGCGGGAGGTACCAAGAGACCCAGTACTTC. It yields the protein CASSPLTSGRYQETQYF.

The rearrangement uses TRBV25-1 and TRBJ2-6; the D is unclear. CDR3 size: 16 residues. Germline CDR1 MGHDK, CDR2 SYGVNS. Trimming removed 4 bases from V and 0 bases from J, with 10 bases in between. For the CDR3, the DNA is TGTGCCAGCAGTGGGGGATTAAGCTCTGGGGCCAACGTCCTGACTTTC. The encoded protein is CASSGGLSSGANVLTF.

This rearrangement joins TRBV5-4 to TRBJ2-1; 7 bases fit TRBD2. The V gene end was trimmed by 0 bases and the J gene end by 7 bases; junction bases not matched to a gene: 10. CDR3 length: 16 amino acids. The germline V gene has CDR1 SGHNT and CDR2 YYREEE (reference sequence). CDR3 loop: CASSLAKQRGSNEQFF. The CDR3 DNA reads TGTGCCAGCAGCTTGGCTAAGCAGCGGGGTAGTAATGAGCAGTTCTTC.

The DNA for the CDR3 is TGTGCCAGCGGGTTTCGCTCCTATAATTCACCCCTCCACTTT. Protein sequence: CASGFRSYNSPLHF. The chain joins TRBV27 to TRBJ1-6; no definite D call. Germline V CDR1 and CDR2: MNHEY, SMNVEV (reference sequence). This CDR3 is 14 amino acids long. V was pared by 8 bases and J by 0 bases, with 8 bases between.

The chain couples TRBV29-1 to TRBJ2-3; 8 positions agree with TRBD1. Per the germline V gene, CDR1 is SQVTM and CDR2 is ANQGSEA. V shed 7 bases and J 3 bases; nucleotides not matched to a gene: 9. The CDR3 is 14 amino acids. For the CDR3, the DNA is TGCAGCGCTACACCGGGACAGGATACAGATACGCAGTATTTT. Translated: CSATPGQDTDTQYF.

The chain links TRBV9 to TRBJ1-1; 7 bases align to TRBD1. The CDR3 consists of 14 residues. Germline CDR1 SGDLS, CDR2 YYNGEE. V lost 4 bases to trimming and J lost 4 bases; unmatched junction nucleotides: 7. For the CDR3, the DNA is TGTGCCAGCAGCTCCGGAGGGGGCCTCACTGAAGCTTTCTTT. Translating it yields CASSSGGGLTEAFF.

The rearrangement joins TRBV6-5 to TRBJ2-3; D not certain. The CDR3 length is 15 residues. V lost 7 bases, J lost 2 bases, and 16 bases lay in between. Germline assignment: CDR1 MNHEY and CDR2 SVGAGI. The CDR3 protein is CASTPLGPNTDTQYF. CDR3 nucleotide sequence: TGTGCCAGCACCCCCCTCGGCCCGAACACAGATACGCAGTATTTT.

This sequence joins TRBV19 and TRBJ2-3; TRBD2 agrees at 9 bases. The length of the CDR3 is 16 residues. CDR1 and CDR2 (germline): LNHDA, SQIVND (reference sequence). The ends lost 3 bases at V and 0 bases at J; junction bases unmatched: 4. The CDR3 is CASSMDLAGSTDTQYF. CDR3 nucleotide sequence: TGTGCCAGTAGTATGGATCTAGCGGGGAGCACAGATACGCAGTATTTT. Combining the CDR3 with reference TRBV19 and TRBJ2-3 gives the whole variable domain DGGITQSPKYLFRKEGQNVTLSCEQNLNHDAMYWYRQDPGQGLRLIYYSQIVNDFQKGDIAEGYSVSREKKESFPLTVTSAQKNPTAFYLCASSMDLAGSTDTQYFGPGTRLTVL.

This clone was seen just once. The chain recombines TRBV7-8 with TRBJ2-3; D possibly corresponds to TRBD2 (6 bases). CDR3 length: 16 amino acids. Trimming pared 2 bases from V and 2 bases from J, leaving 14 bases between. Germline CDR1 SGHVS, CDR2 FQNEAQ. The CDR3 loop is CASSLSGGINTDTQYF. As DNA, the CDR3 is TGTGCCAGCAGCTTATCTGGCGGGATAAACACAGATACGCAGTATTTT.

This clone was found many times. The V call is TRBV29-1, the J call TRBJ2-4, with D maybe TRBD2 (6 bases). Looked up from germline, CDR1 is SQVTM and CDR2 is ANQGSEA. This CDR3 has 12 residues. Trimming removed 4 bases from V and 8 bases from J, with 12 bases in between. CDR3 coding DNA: TGCAGCGTTGTCGGCAGGGAGGACATTCAGTACTTC. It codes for CSVVGREDIQYF.

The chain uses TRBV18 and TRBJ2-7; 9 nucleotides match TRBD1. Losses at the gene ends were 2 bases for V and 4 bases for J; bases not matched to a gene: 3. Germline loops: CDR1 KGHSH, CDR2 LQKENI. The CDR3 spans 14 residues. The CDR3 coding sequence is TGTGCCAGCTCACCAGGGACAGGGATTTACGAGCAGTACTTC. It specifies CASSPGTGIYEQYF.

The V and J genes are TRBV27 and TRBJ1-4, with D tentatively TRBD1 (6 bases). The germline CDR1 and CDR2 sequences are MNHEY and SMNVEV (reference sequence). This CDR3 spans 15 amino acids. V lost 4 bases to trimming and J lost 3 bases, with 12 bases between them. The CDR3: CASSWGGFANEKLFF. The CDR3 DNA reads TGTGCCAGCAGTTGGGGGGGCTTTGCTAATGAAAAACTGTTTTTT.

CDR3 sequence: CASTPRDGVPGANVLTF. The CDR3 DNA is TGTGCCAGCACTCCCCGCGACGGGGTACCCGGGGCCAACGTCCTGACTTTC. This chain joins TRBV7-2 and TRBJ2-6; tentatively, D is TRBD2 (5 bases). CDR1 is SGHTA, CDR2 FQGNSA, per germline. This CDR3 has 17 amino acids. Trimming cost V 7 bases and J 4 bases, with 20 bases left between them. The whole variable domain, filled in from reference TRBV7-2 and TRBJ2-6, reads GAGVSQSPSNKVTEKGKDVELRCDPISGHTALYWYRQSLGQGLEFLIYFQGNSAPDKSGLPSDRFSAERTGGSVSTLTIQRTQQEDSAVYLCASTPRDGVPGANVLTFGAGSRLTVL.

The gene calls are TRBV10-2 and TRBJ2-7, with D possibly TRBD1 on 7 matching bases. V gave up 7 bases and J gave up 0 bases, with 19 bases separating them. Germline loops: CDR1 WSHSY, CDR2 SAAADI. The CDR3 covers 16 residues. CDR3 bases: TGCGCCAGCAATGACCCAGGGGGGCTAAGCTCCTACGAGCAGTACTTC. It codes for CASNDPGGLSSYEQYF.

The CDR3 nucleotides are TGTGCCAGCAGTCCCTCGCCGGGACAGTATGGCTACACCTTC. It specifies CASSPSPGQYGYTF. J is TRBJ1-2 and V is TRBV6-1; 7 bases agree with TRBD1. The V and J ends lost 5 bases and 5 bases, in that order; junction bases with no gene match: 8. CDR1 and CDR2 from the germline V gene are MNHNS and SASEGT. CDR3 length: 14 residues.

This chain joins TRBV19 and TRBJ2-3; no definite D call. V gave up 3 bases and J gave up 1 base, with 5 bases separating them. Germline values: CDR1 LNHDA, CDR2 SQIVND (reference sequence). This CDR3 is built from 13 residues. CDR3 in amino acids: CASSMVGTDTQYF. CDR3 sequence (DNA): TGTGCCAGTAGTATGGTAGGCACAGATACGCAGTATTTT.

The CDR3: CASSLADRATYNEQFF. In nucleotides, the CDR3 is TGTGCCAGCAGCTTGGCCGACAGGGCGACCTACAATGAGCAGTTCTTC. The chain employs TRBV5-4 and TRBJ2-1, with 7 bases fitting TRBD1. V trimming: 0 bases; J trimming: 2 bases; junction bases outside the gene matches: 5. CDR1 and CDR2 (germline): SGHNT, YYREEE (reference sequence). There are 16 residues in the CDR3.

CDR3 DNA sequence: TGTGCCAGCAGCGTAGGGAACAGGGTGGTCGATGGCTACACCTTC. Translated, it gives CASSVGNRVVDGYTF. J is TRBJ1-2 and V is TRBV9; the D gene is possibly TRBD1 (6 bases). V lost 0 bases, J lost 6 bases, and 15 bases lay in between. The CDR3 spans 15 residues. CDR1 and CDR2 (germline): SGDLS, YYNGEE.

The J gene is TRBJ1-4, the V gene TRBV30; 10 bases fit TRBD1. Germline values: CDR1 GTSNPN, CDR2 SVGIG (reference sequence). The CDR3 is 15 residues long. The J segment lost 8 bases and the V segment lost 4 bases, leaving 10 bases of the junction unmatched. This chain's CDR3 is CAWKLTGGVSEKLFF. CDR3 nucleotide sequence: TGTGCCTGGAAATTGACAGGGGGCGTATCAGAAAAACTGTTTTTT.

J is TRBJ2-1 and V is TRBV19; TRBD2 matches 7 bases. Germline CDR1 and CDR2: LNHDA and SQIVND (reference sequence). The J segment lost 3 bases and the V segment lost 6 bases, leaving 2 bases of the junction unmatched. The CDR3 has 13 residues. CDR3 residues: CASSGDYYNEQFF. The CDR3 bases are TGTGCCAGTAGCGGGGACTACTACAATGAGCAGTTCTTC.

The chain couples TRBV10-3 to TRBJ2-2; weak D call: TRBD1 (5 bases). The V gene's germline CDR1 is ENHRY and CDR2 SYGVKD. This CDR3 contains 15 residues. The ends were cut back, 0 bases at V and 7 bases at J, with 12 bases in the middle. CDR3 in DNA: TGTGCCATCAGTGAGTCGCCAGGGTTAATCGGGGAGCTGTTTTTT. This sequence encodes CAISESPGLIGELFF.